This TCR beta chain was identified during a study of T cells in Graves' hyperthyroidism and ophthalmopathy. The study defined stable Graves' hyperthyroidism as no ophthalmopathy progression within 18 months. Trimming stripped 0 bases from V and 0 bases from J, with 10 bases between. This CDR3 has 15 residues. CDR1 and CDR2 (germline): SQVTM, ANQGSEA. Amplification of TCR beta CDR3 regions used RNA as the template. Initially, a first-round RT-PCR of the TCR CDR3 employed the HTBI primer set. Using its own MiXCR run on the multiplex PCR reads, TCRdb lists one record per CDR3 protein. The sample lists over 200,000 distinct CDR3 sequences; 15% to 20% were seen once.

Input material: blood. The chain uses TRBV29-1 and TRBJ2-3, with D unclear. This clonotype originated in a man aged 40-49 years with Graves' hyperthyroidism. CDR3 region: CSVEEGLRSTDTQYF. The CDR3 DNA reads as TGCAGCGTTGAAGAGGGTCTACGAAGCACAGATACGCAGTATTTT.